This is a list of T cell receptor beta chains from one sample in a study of OX40 agonist ivuxolimab in advanced cancers. The data were produced by immunoSEQ multiplex PCR, yet TCRdb's version contains in-frame clones alone and is incomplete. The sample carries roughly 52,000 clones, 77% recorded once. Source: CD4+ or CD8+ T cells sorted from blood, taken in a trial of the OX40 agonist ivuxolimab. The receptor set was obtained from an adult with an advanced solid tumor such as melanoma, head and neck, liver or kidney cancer. CDR3s include the opening cysteine and the closing phenylalanine or tryptophan. A D gene is named only where the DNA matches it firmly. Rows give clone size only sometimes, using once, few, many, or a class for an expanded clone.

V gene: TRBV5-8
J gene: TRBJ2-3
D gene: .
clone size: .
CDR3 protein: CASRRDTSTDTQYF
CDR3 DNA: TGTGCCAGCAGGCGGGACACAAGCACAGATACGCAGTATTTT

V gene: TRBV20-1
J gene: TRBJ2-5
D gene: .
clone size: .
CDR3 protein: CSARVGETQYF
CDR3 DNA: TGCAGTGCTAGAGTGGGCGAGACCCAGTACTTC

V gene: TRBV28
J gene: TRBJ2-1
D gene: TRBD2
clone size: few
CDR3 protein: CASGLATYNEQFF
CDR3 DNA: TGTGCCAGCGGACTAGCCACTTACAATGAGCAGTTCTTC

V gene: TRBV29-1
J gene: TRBJ2-7
D gene: .
clone size: .
CDR3 protein: CSVALNRGGGEQYF
CDR3 DNA: TGCAGCGTGGCGTTAAACAGGGGAGGAGGCGAGCAGTACTTC

V gene: TRBV29-1
J gene: TRBJ2-4
D gene: .
clone size: .
CDR3 protein: CSVERSRDIQYF
CDR3 DNA: TGCAGCGTTGAAAGGTCCAGGGACATTCAGTACTTC

V gene: TRBV7-8
J gene: TRBJ1-3
D gene: TRBD1
clone size: once
CDR3 protein: CASSGQGASGNTIYF
CDR3 DNA: TGTGCCAGCAGCGGACAGGGGGCGAGTGGAAACACCATATATTTT

V gene: TRBV5-1
J gene: TRBJ2-5
D gene: TRBD1
clone size: .
CDR3 protein: CASSLVDRVATQYF
CDR3 DNA: TGCGCCAGCAGCTTGGTCGACAGGGTAGCGACCCAGTACTTC

V gene: TRBV2
J gene: TRBJ1-1
D gene: .
clone size: .
CDR3 protein: CASRERTEAFF
CDR3 DNA: TGTGCCAGCAGGGAAAGGACTGAAGCTTTCTTT

V gene: TRBV11-2
J gene: TRBJ1-5
D gene: .
clone size: .
CDR3 protein: CASSLTQNQPQHF
CDR3 DNA: TGTGCCAGCAGCTTAACCCAGAATCAGCCCCAGCATTTT

V gene: TRBV28
J gene: TRBJ1-2
D gene: .
clone size: .
CDR3 protein: CASSFSAGQTGYTF
CDR3 DNA: TGTGCCAGCAGTTTTAGTGCTGGACAAACTGGCTACACCTTC

V gene: TRBV19
J gene: TRBJ2-1
D gene: TRBD2
clone size: .
CDR3 protein: CASSITSGAYNEQFF
CDR3 DNA: TGTGCCAGTAGTATCACTAGCGGGGCGTACAATGAGCAGTTCTTC

V gene: TRBV28
J gene: TRBJ1-4
D gene: .
clone size: .
CDR3 protein: CASSQAGNNEKLFF
CDR3 DNA: TGTGCCAGCAGTCAGGCAGGCAATAATGAAAAACTGTTTTTT

V gene: TRBV20-1
J gene: TRBJ2-1
D gene: .
clone size: .
CDR3 protein: CSGQPEGEQFF
CDR3 DNA: TGCAGTGGTCAACCGGAGGGTGAGCAGTTCTTC

V gene: TRBV4-1
J gene: TRBJ1-1
D gene: .
clone size: .
CDR3 protein: CASSHTQFRLEAFF
CDR3 DNA: TGCGCCAGCAGCCACACACAGTTTCGTCTTGAAGCTTTCTTT

V gene: TRBV7-9
J gene: TRBJ2-3
D gene: .
clone size: .
CDR3 protein: CASSYISGALTDTQYF
CDR3 DNA: TGTGCCAGCAGCTACATTAGTGGGGCCCTCACAGATACGCAGTATTTT

V gene: TRBV5-4
J gene: TRBJ1-2
D gene: TRBD1
clone size: once
CDR3 protein: CASSFGGQGDYGYTF
CDR3 DNA: TGTGCCAGCAGCTTCGGTGGACAGGGTGACTATGGCTACACCTTC

V gene: TRBV16
J gene: TRBJ2-6
D gene: .
clone size: .
CDR3 protein: CASSLRGRSGANVLTF
CDR3 DNA: TGTGCCAGCAGCCTTCGGGGGCGCTCTGGGGCCAACGTCCTGACTTTC

V gene: TRBV9
J gene: TRBJ2-5
D gene: TRBD2
clone size: .
CDR3 protein: CASSVVGSGGAQYF
CDR3 DNA: TGTGCCAGCAGCGTAGTAGGCAGCGGGGGGGCCCAGTACTTC

V gene: TRBV6-6
J gene: TRBJ1-2
D gene: .
clone size: once
CDR3 protein: CASSLQGWATNYGYTF
CDR3 DNA: TGTGCCAGCAGTTTACAGGGATGGGCTACTAACTATGGCTACACCTTC

V gene: TRBV29-1
J gene: TRBJ2-5
D gene: TRBD1
clone size: .
CDR3 protein: CSVQGGQGVFQETQYF
CDR3 DNA: TGCAGCGTTCAAGGGGGCCAGGGGGTTTTCCAAGAGACCCAGTACTTC

V gene: TRBV6-5
J gene: TRBJ2-7
D gene: TRBD2
clone size: .
CDR3 protein: CASSRESGTSGQYF
CDR3 DNA: TGTGCCAGCAGCAGGGAGAGCGGGACCTCTGGGCAGTACTTC

V gene: TRBV7-8
J gene: TRBJ1-2
D gene: TRBD1
clone size: .
CDR3 protein: CASSATGYGYTF
CDR3 DNA: TGTGCCAGCAGCGCGACAGGGTATGGCTACACCTTC

V gene: TRBV19
J gene: TRBJ2-7
D gene: TRBD2
clone size: few
CDR3 protein: CASSSRGRSRTSGGTTPYEQYF
CDR3 DNA: TGTGCCAGTAGCTCCCGAGGAAGGTCCCGGACTAGCGGGGGCACCACCCCCTACGAGCAGTACTTC

V gene: TRBV9
J gene: TRBJ2-3
D gene: TRBD2
clone size: .
CDR3 protein: CASSVAGLAGGPRPHRRTDTQYF
CDR3 DNA: TGTGCCAGCAGCGTAGCTGGACTAGCGGGAGGGCCCCGCCCACACCGCCGCACAGATACGCAGTATTTT

V gene: TRBV19
J gene: TRBJ2-3
D gene: .
clone size: .
CDR3 protein: CASSPSRTRDTQYF
CDR3 DNA: TGTGCCAGTAGTCCCAGCAGGACGAGAGATACGCAGTATTTT

V gene: TRBV7-9
J gene: TRBJ1-3
D gene: .
clone size: .
CDR3 protein: CASSSPGTGDSGNTIYF
CDR3 DNA: TGTGCCAGCAGCTCTCCCGGGACGGGAGACTCTGGAAACACCATATATTTT

V gene: TRBV28
J gene: TRBJ1-1
D gene: TRBD1
clone size: .
CDR3 protein: CASSLPRGRTEAFF
CDR3 DNA: TGTGCCAGCAGTTTACCCAGGGGGCGCACTGAAGCTTTCTTT

V gene: TRBV9
J gene: TRBJ2-1
D gene: TRBD2
clone size: .
CDR3 protein: CASSLAGRGYNEQFF
CDR3 DNA: TGTGCCAGCAGCCTAGCGGGCCGAGGTTACAATGAGCAGTTCTTC

V gene: TRBV18
J gene: TRBJ2-1
D gene: .
clone size: .
CDR3 protein: CASSSRERGNEQFF
CDR3 DNA: TGTGCCAGCTCATCGCGAGAGAGGGGCAATGAGCAGTTCTTC

V gene: TRBV11-2
J gene: TRBJ2-5
D gene: .
clone size: .
CDR3 protein: CASSLEETQYF
CDR3 DNA: TGTGCCAGCAGCTTAGAAGAGACCCAGTACTTC

V gene: TRBV6-5
J gene: TRBJ2-7
D gene: TRBD1
clone size: .
CDR3 protein: CASRMGTGQGYEQYF
CDR3 DNA: TGTGCCAGCAGAATGGGCACGGGACAGGGGTACGAGCAGTACTTC

V gene: TRBV7-2
J gene: TRBJ1-5
D gene: .
clone size: .
CDR3 protein: CASSLDGIQPQHF
CDR3 DNA: TGTGCCAGCAGCTTAGACGGTATTCAGCCCCAGCATTTT

V gene: TRBV27
J gene: TRBJ1-5
D gene: TRBD1
clone size: few
CDR3 protein: CASSDRVRQPQHF
CDR3 DNA: TGTGCCAGCAGCGACAGGGTACGGCAGCCCCAGCATTTT

V gene: TRBV6-5
J gene: TRBJ2-2
D gene: TRBD1
clone size: .
CDR3 protein: CASSQRTGKAGELFF
CDR3 DNA: TGTGCCAGCAGCCAAAGGACAGGGAAGGCCGGGGAGCTGTTTTTT

V gene: TRBV11-2
J gene: TRBJ2-2
D gene: TRBD1
clone size: few
CDR3 protein: CASSTTGGAYTGELFF
CDR3 DNA: TGTGCCAGCAGCACGACAGGGGGGGCTTACACCGGGGAGCTGTTTTTT

V gene: TRBV15
J gene: TRBJ1-3
D gene: .
clone size: .
CDR3 protein: CATSRGGGSGNTIYF
CDR3 DNA: TGTGCCACCAGCAGAGGTGGAGGCTCTGGAAACACCATATATTTT

V gene: TRBV5-1
J gene: TRBJ2-1
D gene: TRBD2
clone size: .
CDR3 protein: CASSQTRTSGTLKFF
CDR3 DNA: TGCGCCAGCAGCCAAACGCGGACTAGCGGGACACTCAAGTTCTTC

V gene: TRBV6-6
J gene: TRBJ1-2
D gene: .
clone size: .
CDR3 protein: CASSPSRDTNRGYTF
CDR3 DNA: TGTGCCAGCAGCCCCAGCCGGGACACAAACCGGGGCTACACCTTC

V gene: TRBV20-1
J gene: TRBJ1-2
D gene: .
clone size: once
CDR3 protein: CSASRDGYTF
CDR3 DNA: TGCAGTGCTAGTAGGGATGGCTACACCTTC

V gene: TRBV28
J gene: TRBJ1-1
D gene: TRBD1
clone size: .
CDR3 protein: CASSFIQGGVAFF
CDR3 DNA: TGTGCCAGCAGTTTCATACAGGGGGGGGTTGCTTTCTTT

V gene: TRBV30
J gene: TRBJ2-2
D gene: TRBD2
clone size: .
CDR3 protein: CAWASGRASAGELFF
CDR3 DNA: TGTGCCTGGGCTAGCGGGAGGGCCAGCGCCGGGGAGCTGTTTTTT

V gene: TRBV15
J gene: TRBJ2-6
D gene: .
clone size: .
CDR3 protein: CATSIPNRHGANVLTF
CDR3 DNA: TGTGCCACCAGCATTCCAAACAGGCATGGGGCCAACGTCCTGACTTTC

V gene: TRBV9
J gene: TRBJ2-1
D gene: .
clone size: .
CDR3 protein: CASSSGTPTYNEQFF
CDR3 DNA: TGTGCCAGCAGTTCCGGGACACCAACCTACAATGAGCAGTTCTTC

V gene: TRBV11-2
J gene: TRBJ2-7
D gene: .
clone size: few
CDR3 protein: CASTRGVEQYF
CDR3 DNA: TGTGCCAGCACCAGGGGGGTCGAGCAGTACTTC

V gene: TRBV28
J gene: TRBJ2-6
D gene: TRBD1
clone size: .
CDR3 protein: CASSSGTGASGANVLTF
CDR3 DNA: TGTGCCAGCAGCTCCGGGACAGGGGCTTCTGGGGCCAACGTCCTGACTTTC

V gene: TRBV11-2
J gene: TRBJ2-2
D gene: .
clone size: .
CDR3 protein: CASSLSRTSSGELFF
CDR3 DNA: TGTGCCAGCAGCTTAAGTCGAACTAGTTCCGGGGAGCTGTTTTTT

V gene: TRBV10-2
J gene: TRBJ2-3
D gene: TRBD2
clone size: .
CDR3 protein: CASSEPRLAGTDTQYF
CDR3 DNA: TGCGCCAGCAGTGAGCCTCGACTAGCGGGCACAGATACGCAGTATTTT

V gene: TRBV27
J gene: TRBJ2-1
D gene: .
clone size: .
CDR3 protein: CASSLGLANEQFF
CDR3 DNA: TGTGCCAGCAGTTTAGGTCTAGCCAATGAGCAGTTCTTC

V gene: TRBV5-5
J gene: TRBJ1-3
D gene: .
clone size: .
CDR3 protein: CASSWTGSRGSGNTIYF
CDR3 DNA: TGTGCCAGCAGCTGGACGGGGTCTCGAGGCTCTGGAAACACCATATATTTT

V gene: TRBV9
J gene: TRBJ2-3
D gene: .
clone size: .
CDR3 protein: CASSVSSTDTQYF
CDR3 DNA: TGTGCCAGCAGCGTTAGCAGCACAGATACGCAGTATTTT

V gene: TRBV11-2
J gene: TRBJ2-2
D gene: TRBD2
clone size: .
CDR3 protein: CASRLQRREIGELFF
CDR3 DNA: TGTGCCAGCAGGTTACAAAGGCGGGAGATCGGGGAGCTGTTTTTT

V gene: TRBV28
J gene: TRBJ1-5
D gene: TRBD1
clone size: .
CDR3 protein: CASSPDRGFSNQPQHF
CDR3 DNA: TGTGCCAGCAGTCCGGACAGGGGTTTTAGCAATCAGCCCCAGCATTTT

V gene: TRBV18
J gene: TRBJ1-2
D gene: .
clone size: .
CDR3 protein: CASSPGSQLYGYTF
CDR3 DNA: TGTGCCAGCTCACCAGGGTCACAGCTCTATGGCTACACCTTC

V gene: TRBV10-1
J gene: TRBJ2-2
D gene: .
clone size: .
CDR3 protein: CASSEPWTGELFF
CDR3 DNA: TGCGCCAGCAGTGAGCCTTGGACCGGGGAGCTGTTTTTT